This entry is about one T cell receptor beta chain. This receptor's antigen is unknown. Base quality data are lacking; no much larger clone is found one base away. Counted from cysteine to phenylalanine, this CDR3 has 12 amino acids. The kept DNA is CDR3 alone, 36 bases in frame from the first base. Per the germline V gene, LGHNT is the CDR1 and FRNRAP is the CDR2. V sheds 5 bases and J sheds 12 bases, leaving 15 bases between their ends. Explained via the paper, the time point label denotes: baseline before first vaccination. Samples from vaccinated people were obtained from the UK trials COV001 and COV002, which included a single-blind randomized controlled phase 2/3 trial of AZD1222 (ChAdOx1 nCoV-19) in healthy adults. For TCRbeta chain sequencing, PBMC samples were collected from trial participants at day 0 and at day 28 after the second dose. The CDR3 regions of human TCRbeta chains were subjected to immunosequencing. For the original study's pipeline: Repertoire TCRs were matched against a reference library of SARS-CoV-2-specific TCRs generated with the MIRA antigen-specificity platform. Breadth was defined as the fraction of unique TCRs that were SARS-CoV-2-associated, and depth was defined as the fraction of total T cells that were SARS-CoV-2-associated. Using the MIRA data, each spike-specific TCR was mapped to the spike region that the TCR reacts to and placed in a CD4 or CD8 class. Log10-transformed breadth and depth values were compared by one-way ANOVA with Sidak's multiple comparisons tests. TCRdb limited this immuneACCESS table to in-frame rearrangements with V and J called. A share of clones is missing; checked studies link under half to unresolved V genes, and the rest is unexplained. V, J and clone size were drawn from that table, and D and trimming were deduced from the DNA. The sample profile shows roughly 250,000 clones; about 92% of them were found once. The top ten clonotypes cover roughly 0.6% of the sample.

The sample originates from a study of T cell responses to AZD1222 COVID-19 vaccine (dated by TCRdb to the early 2020s). About the study as a whole: Because spike-specific TCR depth and breadth did not differ between the two schedules, AZD1222 recipients who got a second dose at roughly 4 weeks were pooled with those who got a second dose at roughly 12 weeks. TCR sequencing covered fewer than 250 trial participants: roughly 200 given two doses of AZD1222 and 26 given two doses of MenACWY control vaccine. Trial participants were enrolled into age subgroups of 18-55, 56-69 and 70-plus years, which contained about 150, 27 and 61 TCR-sequenced participants, respectively.

The study at large found these results: The vaccine-associated CD4 TCRs covered the entire spike protein, and the dominant responses fell in regions 160-218 and 743-854. After two AZD1222 doses, both the breadth and the depth of spike-specific TCRs were significantly higher than at day 0 and than in MenACWY recipients. No day 14 peak-response samples were available, so repertoires were characterized only after the peak T cell response. In the small 56-69-year group, the increase in depth fell short of significance, most likely because of low power. Reportedly, close to half of the unique spike-specific TCRs recognized epitopes lying outside the regions that are mutated in the B.1.351 and B.1.1.7 variants. Most participants were white British and females outnumbered males, and the authors suggested that clonal diversity may have been underestimated. Conclusions about previously exposed vaccinees are limited because only five to seven AZD1222 recipients were SARS-CoV-2 seropositive at baseline.

Sequencing was performed on peripheral blood, taken on day 0 of AZD1222 vaccination. The TCR originated in an adult in good health. The chain was built from TRBV12-5 and TRBJ2-3, with the D segment identity uncertain. CDR3 region: CASGLQTAPQYF. The DNA reads TGTGCTAGTGGTCTCCAGACGGCTCCCCAGTATTTT.